What follows is one T cell receptor beta chain and its context. As yet, its antigen is unknown. This table comes from immunoSEQ multiplex PCR, and its TCRdb copy is limited to in-frame clones, with some not included. The sample lists around 85,000 clones, 75% to 90% occurring once. This sample was taken from a study of radiotherapy plus CTLA-4 blockade in lung cancer. The CDR3 covers 14 residues. The germline V gene has CDR1 MNHEY and CDR2 SVGAGI. Between the trimmed V and J ends, which lost 4 bases and 3 bases, there was a span of 12 bases. Study observations and caveats: Clones of tumor-derived TCRs expanded in blood after radiotherapy plus ipilimumab.

This receptor was taken from a human donor with non-small cell lung cancer who had a partial response to radiotherapy plus ipilimumab. The J gene is TRBJ1-2, the V gene TRBV6-5; TRBD1 might be the D (5 bases). The specimen comprised peripheral blood, sampled from a patient treated with radiotherapy plus ipilimumab. The CDR3 spells CASSFTDTDYGYTF. The CDR3 bases are TGTGCCAGCAGTTTTACGGACACCGACTATGGCTACACCTTC.